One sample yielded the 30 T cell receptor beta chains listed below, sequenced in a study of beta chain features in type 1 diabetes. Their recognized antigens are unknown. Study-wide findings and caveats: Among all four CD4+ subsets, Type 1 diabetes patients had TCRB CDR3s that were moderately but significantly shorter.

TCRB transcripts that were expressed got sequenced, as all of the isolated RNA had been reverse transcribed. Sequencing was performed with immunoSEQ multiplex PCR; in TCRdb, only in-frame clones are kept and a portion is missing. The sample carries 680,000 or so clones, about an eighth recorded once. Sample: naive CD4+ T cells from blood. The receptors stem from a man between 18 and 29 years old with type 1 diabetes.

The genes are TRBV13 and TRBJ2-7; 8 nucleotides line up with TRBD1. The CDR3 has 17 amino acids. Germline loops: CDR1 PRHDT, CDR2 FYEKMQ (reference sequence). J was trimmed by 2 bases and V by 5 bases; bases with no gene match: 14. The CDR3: CASSRTYGTGLPYEQYF. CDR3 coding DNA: TGTGCCAGCAGCCGCACCTACGGGACAGGATTGCCCTACGAGCAGTACTTC. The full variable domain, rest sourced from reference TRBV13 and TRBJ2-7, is AAGVIQSPRHLIKEKRETATLKCYPIPRHDTVYWYQQGPGQDPQFLISFYEKMQSDKGSIPDRFSAQQFSDYHSELNMSSLELGDSALYFCASSRTYGTGLPYEQYFGPGTRLTVT.

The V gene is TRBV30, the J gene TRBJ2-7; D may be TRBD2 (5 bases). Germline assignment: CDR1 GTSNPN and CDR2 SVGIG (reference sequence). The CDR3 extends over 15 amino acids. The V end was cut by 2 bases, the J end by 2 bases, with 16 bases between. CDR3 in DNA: TGTGCCTGGAGTCAAAAGGGAGCTGGTCCCTACGAGCAGTACTTC. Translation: CAWSQKGAGPYEQYF.

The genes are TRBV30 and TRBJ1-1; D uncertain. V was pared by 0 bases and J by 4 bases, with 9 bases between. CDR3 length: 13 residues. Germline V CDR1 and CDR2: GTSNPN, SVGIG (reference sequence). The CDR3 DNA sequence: TGTGCCTGGAGTGTGAGTGGCAGCACTGAAGCTTTCTTT. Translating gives CAWSVSGSTEAFF.

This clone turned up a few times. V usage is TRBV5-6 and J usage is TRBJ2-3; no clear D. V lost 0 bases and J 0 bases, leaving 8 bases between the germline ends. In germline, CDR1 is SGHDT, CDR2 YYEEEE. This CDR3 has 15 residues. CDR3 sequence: CASSLAWGSTDTQYF. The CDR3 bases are TGTGCCAGCAGCTTGGCCTGGGGAAGCACAGATACGCAGTATTTT.

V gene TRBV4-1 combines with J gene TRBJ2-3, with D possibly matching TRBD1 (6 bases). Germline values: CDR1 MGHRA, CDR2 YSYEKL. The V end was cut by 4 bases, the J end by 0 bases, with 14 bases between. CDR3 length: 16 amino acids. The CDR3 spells CASSLRTDTSTDTQYF. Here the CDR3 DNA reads TGCGCCAGCAGCCTCCGGACAGACACTAGCACAGATACGCAGTATTTT.

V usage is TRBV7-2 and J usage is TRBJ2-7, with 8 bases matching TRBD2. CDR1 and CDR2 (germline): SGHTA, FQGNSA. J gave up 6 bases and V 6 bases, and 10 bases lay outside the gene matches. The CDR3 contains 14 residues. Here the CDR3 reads CASRRRLATGEQYF. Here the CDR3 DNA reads TGTGCCAGCAGAAGGAGACTAGCGACCGGCGAGCAGTACTTC.

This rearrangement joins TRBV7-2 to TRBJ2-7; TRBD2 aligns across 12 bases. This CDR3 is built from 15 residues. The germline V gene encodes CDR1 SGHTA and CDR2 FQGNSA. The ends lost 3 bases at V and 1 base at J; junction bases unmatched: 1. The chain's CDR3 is CASSLTSGGSYEQYF. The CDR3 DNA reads TGTGCCAGCAGCTTGACTAGCGGGGGATCCTACGAGCAGTACTTC.

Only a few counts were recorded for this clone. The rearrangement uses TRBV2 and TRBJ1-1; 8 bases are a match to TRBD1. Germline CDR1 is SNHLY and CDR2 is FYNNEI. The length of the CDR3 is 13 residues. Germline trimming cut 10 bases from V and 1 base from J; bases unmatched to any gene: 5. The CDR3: CAKPGQANTEAFF. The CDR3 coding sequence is TGTGCCAAACCGGGACAGGCGAACACTGAAGCTTTCTTT.

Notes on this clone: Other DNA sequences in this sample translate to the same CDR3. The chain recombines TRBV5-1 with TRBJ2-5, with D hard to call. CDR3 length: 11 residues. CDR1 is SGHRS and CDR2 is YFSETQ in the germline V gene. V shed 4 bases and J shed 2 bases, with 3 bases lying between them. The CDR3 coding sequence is TGCGCCAGCAGCCGTCAAGAGACCCAGTACTTC. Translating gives CASSRQETQYF.

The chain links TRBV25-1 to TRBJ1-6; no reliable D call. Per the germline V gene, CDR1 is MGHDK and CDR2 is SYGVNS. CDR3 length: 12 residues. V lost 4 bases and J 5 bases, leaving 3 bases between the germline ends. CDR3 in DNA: TGTGCCAGCAGTGTCAATAATTCACCCCTCCACTTT. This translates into CASSVNNSPLHF.

CDR3 loop: CASSGQGQGNQPQHF. The CDR3 bases are TGTGCCAGCAGCGGACAGGGACAGGGCAATCAGCCCCAGCATTTT. The rearrangement links TRBV9 to TRBJ1-5, with 8 nucleotides matching TRBD1. The CDR3 contains 15 residues. Per germline, CDR1 SGDLS and CDR2 YYNGEE. J lost 2 bases, V lost 3 bases, and 4 bases had no gene match. Combining the CDR3 with reference TRBV9 and TRBJ1-5 gives the whole variable domain DSGVTQTPKHLITATGQRVTLRCSPRSGDLSVYWYQQSLDQGLQFLIQYYNGEERAKGNILERFSAQQFPDLHSELNLSSLELGDSALYFCASSGQGQGNQPQHFGDGTRLSIL.

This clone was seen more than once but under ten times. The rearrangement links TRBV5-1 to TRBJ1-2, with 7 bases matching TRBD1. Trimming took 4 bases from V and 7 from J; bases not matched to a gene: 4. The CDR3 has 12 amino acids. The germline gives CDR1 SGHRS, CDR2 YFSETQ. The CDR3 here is CASSAGQLGYTF. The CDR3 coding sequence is TGCGCCAGCAGCGCGGGACAGCTTGGCTACACCTTC.

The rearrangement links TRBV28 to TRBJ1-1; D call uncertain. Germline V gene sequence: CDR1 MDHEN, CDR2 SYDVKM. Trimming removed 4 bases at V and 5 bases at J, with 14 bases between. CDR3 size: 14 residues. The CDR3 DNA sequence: TGTGCCAGCAGTTATGGTGGTGGGGATACTGAAGCTTTCTTT. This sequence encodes CASSYGGGDTEAFF.

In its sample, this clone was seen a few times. The CDR3 region is CASSPTSGGRAEQFF. DNA for the CDR3: TGCGCCAGCAGCCCCACTAGCGGGGGCCGGGCTGAGCAGTTCTTC. V usage is TRBV5-1 and J usage is TRBJ2-1; 11 bases fit TRBD2. CDR3 length: 15 residues. Germline V gene sequence: CDR1 SGHRS, CDR2 YFSETQ. The junction had 9 bases not matched to a gene; V was cut back by 4 bases and J by 9 bases.

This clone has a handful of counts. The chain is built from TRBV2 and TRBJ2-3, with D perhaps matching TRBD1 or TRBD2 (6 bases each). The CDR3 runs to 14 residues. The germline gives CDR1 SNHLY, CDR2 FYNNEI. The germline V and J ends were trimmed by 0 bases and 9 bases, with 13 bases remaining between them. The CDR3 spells CASSEALLGGTQYF. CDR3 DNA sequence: TGTGCCAGCAGTGAAGCGCTTCTGGGGGGCACGCAGTATTTT. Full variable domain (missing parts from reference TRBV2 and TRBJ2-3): EPEVTQTPSHQVTQMGQEVILRCVPISNHLYFYWYRQILGQKVEFLVSFYNNEISEKSEIFDDQFSVERPDGSNFTLKIRSTKLEDSAMYFCASSEALLGGTQYFGPGTRLTVL.

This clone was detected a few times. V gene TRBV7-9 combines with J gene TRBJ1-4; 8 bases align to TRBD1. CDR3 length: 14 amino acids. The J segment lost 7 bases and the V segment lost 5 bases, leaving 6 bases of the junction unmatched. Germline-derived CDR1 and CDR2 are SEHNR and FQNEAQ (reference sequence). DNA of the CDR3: TGTGCCAGCAGCCCGGGACAGGCGGGTGAAAAACTGTTTTTT. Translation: CASSPGQAGEKLFF.

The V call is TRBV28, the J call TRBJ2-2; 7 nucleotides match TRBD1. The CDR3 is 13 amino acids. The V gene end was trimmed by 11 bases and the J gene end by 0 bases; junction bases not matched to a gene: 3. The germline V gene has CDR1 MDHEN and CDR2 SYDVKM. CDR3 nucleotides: TGTGCCGTGGGACAGCCGAACACCGGGGAGCTGTTTTTT. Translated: CAVGQPNTGELFF.

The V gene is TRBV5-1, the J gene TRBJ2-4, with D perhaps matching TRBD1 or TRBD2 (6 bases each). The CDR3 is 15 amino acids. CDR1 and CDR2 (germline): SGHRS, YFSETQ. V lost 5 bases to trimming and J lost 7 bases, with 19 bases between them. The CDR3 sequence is CASSPRVGGGNIQYF. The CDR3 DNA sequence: TGCGCCAGCAGTCCCCGCGTCGGGGGCGGGAACATTCAGTACTTC. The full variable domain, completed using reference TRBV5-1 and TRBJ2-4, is KAGVTQTPRYLIKTRGQQVTLSCSPISGHRSVSWYQQTPGQGLQFLFEYFSETQRNKGNFPGRFSGRQFSNSRSEMNVSTLELGDSALYLCASSPRVGGGNIQYFGAGTRLSVL.

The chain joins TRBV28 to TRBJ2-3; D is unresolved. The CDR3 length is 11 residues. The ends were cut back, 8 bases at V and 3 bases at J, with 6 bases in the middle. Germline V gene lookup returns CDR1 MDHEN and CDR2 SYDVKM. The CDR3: CASRKTDTQYF. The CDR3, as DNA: TGTGCCAGCCGAAAGACAGATACGCAGTATTTT.

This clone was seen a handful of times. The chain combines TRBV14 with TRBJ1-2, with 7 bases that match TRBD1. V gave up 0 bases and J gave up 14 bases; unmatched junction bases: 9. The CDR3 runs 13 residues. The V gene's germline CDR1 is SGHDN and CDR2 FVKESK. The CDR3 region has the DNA TGTGCCAGCAGCCAAGAAGGCAGGGGGACTACGACCTTC. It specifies CASSQEGRGTTTF.

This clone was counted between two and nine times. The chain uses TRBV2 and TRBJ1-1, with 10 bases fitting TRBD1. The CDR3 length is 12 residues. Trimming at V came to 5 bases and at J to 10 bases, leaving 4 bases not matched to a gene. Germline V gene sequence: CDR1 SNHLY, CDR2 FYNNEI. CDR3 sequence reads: CASSWDRGTAFF. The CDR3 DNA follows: TGTGCCAGCAGTTGGGACAGGGGTACAGCTTTCTTT.

The CDR3 region has the DNA TGTGCCAGCAGGAGAGAGGGTAATGCTTTCTACGAGCAGTACTTC. Translation gives CASRREGNAFYEQYF. This chain links TRBV2 with TRBJ2-7; TRBD2 is a possible D gene (5 bases). Germline V CDR1 and CDR2: SNHLY, FYNNEI. Trimming cost V 6 bases and J 3 bases, with 18 bases left between them. The CDR3 loop spans 15 amino acids. Variable domain in full (rest from reference TRBV2 and TRBJ2-7): EPEVTQTPSHQVTQMGQEVILRCVPISNHLYFYWYRQILGQKVEFLVSFYNNEISEKSEIFDDQFSVERPDGSNFTLKIRSTKLEDSAMYFCASRREGNAFYEQYFGPGTRLTVT.

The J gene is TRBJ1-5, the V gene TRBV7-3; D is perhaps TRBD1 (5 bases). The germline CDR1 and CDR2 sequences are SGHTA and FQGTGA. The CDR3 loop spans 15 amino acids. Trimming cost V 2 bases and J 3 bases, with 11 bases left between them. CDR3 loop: CASSLQGGFNQPQHF. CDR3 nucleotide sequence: TGTGCCAGCAGCTTACAGGGAGGGTTCAATCAGCCCCAGCATTTT.

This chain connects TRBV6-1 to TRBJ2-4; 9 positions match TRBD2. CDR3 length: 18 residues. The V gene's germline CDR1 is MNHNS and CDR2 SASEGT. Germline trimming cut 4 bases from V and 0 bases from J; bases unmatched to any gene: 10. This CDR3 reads CASSGSGGGALAKNIQYF. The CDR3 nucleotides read TGTGCCAGCAGTGGGTCTGGCGGGGGGGCTTTAGCCAAAAACATTCAGTACTTC.

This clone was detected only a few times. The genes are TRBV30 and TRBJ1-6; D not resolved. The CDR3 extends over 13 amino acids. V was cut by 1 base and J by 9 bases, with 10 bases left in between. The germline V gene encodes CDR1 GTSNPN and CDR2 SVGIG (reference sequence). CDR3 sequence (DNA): TGTGCCTGGAGTGCGGTCCCCAGTTCACCCCTCCACTTT. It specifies CAWSAVPSSPLHF.

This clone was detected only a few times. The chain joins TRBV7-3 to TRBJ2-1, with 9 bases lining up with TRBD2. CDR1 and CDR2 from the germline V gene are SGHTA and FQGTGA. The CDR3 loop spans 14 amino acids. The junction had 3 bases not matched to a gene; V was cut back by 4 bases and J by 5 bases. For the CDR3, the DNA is TGTGCCAGCAGCTCGAGCGGGGGGCACAATGAGCAGTTCTTC. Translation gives CASSSSGGHNEQFF. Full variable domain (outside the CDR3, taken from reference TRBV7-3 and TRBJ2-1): GAGVSQTPSNKVTEKGKYVELRCDPISGHTALYWYRQSLGQGPEFLIYFQGTGAADDSGLPNDRFFAVRPEGSVSTLKIQRTERGDSAVYLCASSSSGGHNEQFFGPGTRLTVL.

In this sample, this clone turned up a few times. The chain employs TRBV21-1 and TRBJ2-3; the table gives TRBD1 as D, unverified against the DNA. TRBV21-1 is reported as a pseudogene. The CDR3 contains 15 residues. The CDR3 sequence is CASSKDQSSTDTQYF. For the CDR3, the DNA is TGTGCCAGCAGCAAAGACCAGTCTAGCACAGATACGCAGTATTTT.

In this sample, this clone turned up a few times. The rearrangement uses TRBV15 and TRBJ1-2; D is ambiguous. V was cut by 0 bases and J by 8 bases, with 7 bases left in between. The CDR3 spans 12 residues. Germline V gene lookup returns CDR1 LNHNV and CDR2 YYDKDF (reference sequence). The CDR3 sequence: CATSRDSWGYTF. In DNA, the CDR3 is TGTGCCACCAGCAGAGATTCCTGGGGCTACACCTTC.

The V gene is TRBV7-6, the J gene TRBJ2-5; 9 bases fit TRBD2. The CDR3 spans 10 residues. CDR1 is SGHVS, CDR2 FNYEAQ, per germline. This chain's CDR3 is CASGGETQYF. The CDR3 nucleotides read TGTGCTAGCGGGGGTGAGACCCAGTACTTC.

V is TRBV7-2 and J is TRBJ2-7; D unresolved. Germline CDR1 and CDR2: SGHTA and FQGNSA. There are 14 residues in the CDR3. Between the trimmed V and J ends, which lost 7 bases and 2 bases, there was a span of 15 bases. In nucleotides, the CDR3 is TGTGCCAGCATGTCCTCTGCCCGTGCCTACGAGCAGTACTTC. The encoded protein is CASMSSARAYEQYF.